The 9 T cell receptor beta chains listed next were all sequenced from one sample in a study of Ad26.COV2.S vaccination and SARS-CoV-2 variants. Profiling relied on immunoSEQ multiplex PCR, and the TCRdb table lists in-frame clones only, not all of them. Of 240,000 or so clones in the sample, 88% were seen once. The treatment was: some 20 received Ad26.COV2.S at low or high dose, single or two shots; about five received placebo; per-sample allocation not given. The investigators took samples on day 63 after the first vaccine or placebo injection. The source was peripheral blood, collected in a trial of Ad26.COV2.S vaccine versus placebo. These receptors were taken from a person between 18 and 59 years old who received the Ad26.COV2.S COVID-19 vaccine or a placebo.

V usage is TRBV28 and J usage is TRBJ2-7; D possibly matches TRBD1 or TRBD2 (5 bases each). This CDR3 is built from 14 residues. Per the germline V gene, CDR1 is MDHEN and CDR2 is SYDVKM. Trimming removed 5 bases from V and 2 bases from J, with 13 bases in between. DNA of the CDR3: TGTGCCAGCAGTCCTGGGACGGTTCCCTACGAGCAGTACTTC. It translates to CASSPGTVPYEQYF.

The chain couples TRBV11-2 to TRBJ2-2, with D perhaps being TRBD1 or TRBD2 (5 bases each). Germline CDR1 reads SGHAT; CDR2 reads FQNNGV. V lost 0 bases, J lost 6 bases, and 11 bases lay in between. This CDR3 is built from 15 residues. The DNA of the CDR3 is TGTGCCAGCAGCTTAGATTATCCGGGGCCCGGGGAGCTGTTTTTT. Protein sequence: CASSLDYPGPGELFF.

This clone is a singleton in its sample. CDR3 in DNA: TGTGCCAGCAGTTATCCCGGGACAGGGGGACAGCCCCAGCATTTT. It is translated as CASSYPGTGGQPQHF. The chain couples TRBV28 to TRBJ1-5; 11 bases fit TRBD1. V dropped 4 bases and J dropped 7; count of bases not matched to a gene: 6. From germline, CDR1 is MDHEN and CDR2 SYDVKM. The CDR3 length is 15 residues.

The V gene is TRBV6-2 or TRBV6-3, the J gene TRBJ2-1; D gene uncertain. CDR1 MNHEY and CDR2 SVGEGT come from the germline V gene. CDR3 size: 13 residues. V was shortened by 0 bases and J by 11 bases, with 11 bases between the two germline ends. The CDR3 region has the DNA TGTGCCAGCAGTTACTCGATATCGACTCAGCAGTTCTTC. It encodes CASSYSISTQQFF.

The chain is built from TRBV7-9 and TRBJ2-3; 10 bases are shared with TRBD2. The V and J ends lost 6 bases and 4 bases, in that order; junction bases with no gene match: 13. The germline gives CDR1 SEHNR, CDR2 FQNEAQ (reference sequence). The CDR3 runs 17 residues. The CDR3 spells CASRPHGASGSADTQYF. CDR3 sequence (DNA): TGTGCCAGCAGACCACATGGCGCTAGCGGGAGCGCAGATACGCAGTATTTT.

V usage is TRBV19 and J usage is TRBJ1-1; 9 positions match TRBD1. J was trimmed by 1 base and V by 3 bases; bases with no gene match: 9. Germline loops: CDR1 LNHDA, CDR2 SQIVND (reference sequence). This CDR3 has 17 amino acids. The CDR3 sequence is CASSMGQGRRANTEAFF. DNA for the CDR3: TGTGCCAGTAGTATGGGACAGGGTCGACGTGCGAACACTGAAGCTTTCTTT.

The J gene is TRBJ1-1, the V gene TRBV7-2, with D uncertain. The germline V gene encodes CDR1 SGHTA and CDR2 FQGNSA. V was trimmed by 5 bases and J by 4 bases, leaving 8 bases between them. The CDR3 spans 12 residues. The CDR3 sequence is CASSPWGTEAFF. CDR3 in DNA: TGTGCCAGCAGCCCCTGGGGCACTGAAGCTTTCTTT.

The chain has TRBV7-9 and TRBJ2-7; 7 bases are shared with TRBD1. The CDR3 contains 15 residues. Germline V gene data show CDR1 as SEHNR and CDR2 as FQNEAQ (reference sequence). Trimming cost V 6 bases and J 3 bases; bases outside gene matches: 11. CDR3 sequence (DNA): TGTGCCAGCAGTCCACAGGGGACGAAGTTCTACGAGCAGTACTTC. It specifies CASSPQGTKFYEQYF.

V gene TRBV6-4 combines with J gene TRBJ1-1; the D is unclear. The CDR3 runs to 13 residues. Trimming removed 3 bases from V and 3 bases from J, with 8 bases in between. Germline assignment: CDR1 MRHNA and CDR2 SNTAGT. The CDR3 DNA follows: TGTGCCAGCAGTGAAAGAATGGACACTGAAGCTTTCTTT. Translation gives CASSERMDTEAFF.